This T cell receptor (beta chain) stems from a study of cytomegalovirus exposure and HLA in healthy donors. General study results and limits: Earlier analysis yielded a pattern in which most TCR beta V segments were productive about 90% or about 30% of the time. Among TCR sequences, most were rare, though some public TCRs appeared in many donors. The CMV antigen specificity of a few CMV-associated chains was confirmed through in vitro analysis.

Primers for the PCR totalled 60 Vbeta and 13 Jbeta. Clones were read by immunoSEQ multiplex PCR, and TCRdb kept only the in-frame ones, dropping some. Of 90,000 to 120,000 clones detected, about 80% appear once; the ten largest clones hold 7.8%. Notes on this clone: Antigen: not known.

The CDR3 contains 13 residues. Germline CDR1 is SQVTM and CDR2 is ANQGSEA. The V and J ends lost 1 base and 11 bases, in that order; junction bases with no gene match: 11. Sequencing input: PBMCs. The origin of this receptor is a young man in good health and CMV-seronegative. V gene TRBV29-1 combines with J gene TRBJ2-7; 7 bases fit TRBD2. CDR3 nucleotide sequence: TGCAGCGTTGAAGCGGGGGGTCCTGGGTTGAAGTACTTC. Protein: CSVEAGGPGLKYF.